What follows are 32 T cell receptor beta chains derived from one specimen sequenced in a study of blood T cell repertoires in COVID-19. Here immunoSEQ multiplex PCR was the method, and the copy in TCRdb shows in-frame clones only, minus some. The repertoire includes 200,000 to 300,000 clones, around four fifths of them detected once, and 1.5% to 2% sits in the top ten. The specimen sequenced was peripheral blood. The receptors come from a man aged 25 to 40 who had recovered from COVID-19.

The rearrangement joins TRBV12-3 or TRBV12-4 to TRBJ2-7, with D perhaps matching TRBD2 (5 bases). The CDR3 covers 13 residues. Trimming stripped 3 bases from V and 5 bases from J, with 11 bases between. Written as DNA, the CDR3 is TGTGCCAGCAGTTTTTGGCCAGCGGACGAGCAGTACTTC. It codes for CASSFWPADEQYF.

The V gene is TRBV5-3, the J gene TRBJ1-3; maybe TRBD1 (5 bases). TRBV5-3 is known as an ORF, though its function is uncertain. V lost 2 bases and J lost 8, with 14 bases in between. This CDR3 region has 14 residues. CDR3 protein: CARSFPPPGDTIYF. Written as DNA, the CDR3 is TGTGCCAGAAGCTTCCCTCCCCCGGGGGACACCATATATTTT.

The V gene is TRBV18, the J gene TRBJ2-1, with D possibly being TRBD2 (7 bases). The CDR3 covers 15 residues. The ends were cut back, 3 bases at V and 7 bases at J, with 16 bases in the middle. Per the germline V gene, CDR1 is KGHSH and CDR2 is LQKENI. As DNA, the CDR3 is TGTGCCAGCTCACCGAGGGGGGGGTCAGGAAATGAGCAGTTCTTC. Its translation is CASSPRGGSGNEQFF.

Here the CDR3 DNA reads TGTGCCAGCAGCGTAGGCGAGGGGGCCACTGAAGCTTTCTTT. Its protein product is CASSVGEGATEAFF. This sequence joins TRBV9 and TRBJ1-1; 7 bases fit TRBD1. The V gene's germline CDR1 is SGDLS and CDR2 YYNGEE. J lost 4 bases, V lost 0 bases, and 3 bases had no gene match. The CDR3 covers 14 residues.

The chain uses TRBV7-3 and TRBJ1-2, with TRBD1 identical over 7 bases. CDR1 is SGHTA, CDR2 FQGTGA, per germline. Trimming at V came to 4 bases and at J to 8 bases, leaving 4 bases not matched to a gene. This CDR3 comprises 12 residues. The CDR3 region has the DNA TGTGCCAGCAGCTCCGACAGGGAAGGCTACACCTTC. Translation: CASSSDREGYTF.

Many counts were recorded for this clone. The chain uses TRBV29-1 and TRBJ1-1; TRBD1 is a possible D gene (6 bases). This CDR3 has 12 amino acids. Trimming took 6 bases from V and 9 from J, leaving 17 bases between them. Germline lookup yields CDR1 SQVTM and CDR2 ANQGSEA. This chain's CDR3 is CSVLSDWDKAFF. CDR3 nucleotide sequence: TGCAGCGTCCTGTCGGACTGGGACAAAGCTTTCTTT. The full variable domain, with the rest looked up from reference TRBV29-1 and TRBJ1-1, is SAVISQKPSRDICQRGTSLTIQCQVDSQVTMMFWYRQQPGQSLTLIATANQGSEATYESGFVIDKFPISRPNLTFSTLTVSNMSPEDSSIYLCSVLSDWDKAFFGQGTRLTVV.

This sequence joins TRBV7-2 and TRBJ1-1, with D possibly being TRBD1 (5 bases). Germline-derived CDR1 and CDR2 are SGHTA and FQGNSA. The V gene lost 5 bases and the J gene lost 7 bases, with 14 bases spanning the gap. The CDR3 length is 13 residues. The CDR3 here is CASSTQPGVEAFF. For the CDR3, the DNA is TGTGCCAGCAGCACCCAACCGGGGGTTGAAGCTTTCTTT. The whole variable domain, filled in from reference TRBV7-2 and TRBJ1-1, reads GAGVSQSPSNKVTEKGKDVELRCDPISGHTALYWYRQSLGQGLEFLIYFQGNSAPDKSGLPSDRFSAERTGGSVSTLTIQRTQQEDSAVYLCASSTQPGVEAFFGQGTRLTVV.

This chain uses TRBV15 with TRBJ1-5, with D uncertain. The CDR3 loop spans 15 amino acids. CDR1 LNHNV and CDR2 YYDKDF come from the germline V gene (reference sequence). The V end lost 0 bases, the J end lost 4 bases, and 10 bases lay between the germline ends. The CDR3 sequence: CATSRDISSNQPQHF. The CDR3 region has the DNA TGTGCCACCAGCAGAGATATCTCTTCGAATCAGCCCCAGCATTTT.

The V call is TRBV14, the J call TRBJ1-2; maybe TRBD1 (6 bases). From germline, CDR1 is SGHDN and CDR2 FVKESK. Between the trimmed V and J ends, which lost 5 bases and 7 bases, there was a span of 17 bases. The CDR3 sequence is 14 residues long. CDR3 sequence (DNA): TGTGCCAGCAGCAGACAAACAGGGATTGTTGGCTACACCTTC. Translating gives CASSRQTGIVGYTF.

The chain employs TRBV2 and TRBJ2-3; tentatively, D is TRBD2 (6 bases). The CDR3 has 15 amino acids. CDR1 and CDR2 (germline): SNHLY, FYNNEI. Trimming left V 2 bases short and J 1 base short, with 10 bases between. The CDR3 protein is CASSEIGGGTDTQYF. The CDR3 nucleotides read TGTGCCAGCAGTGAAATTGGCGGGGGCACAGATACGCAGTATTTT.

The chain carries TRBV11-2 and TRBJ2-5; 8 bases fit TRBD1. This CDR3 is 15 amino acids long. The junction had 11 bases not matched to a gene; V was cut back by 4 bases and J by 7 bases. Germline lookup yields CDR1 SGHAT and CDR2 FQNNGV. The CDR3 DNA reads TGTGCCAGCAGCTCCAAGACAGGGGAGGTTGGGACCCAGTACTTC. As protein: CASSSKTGEVGTQYF.

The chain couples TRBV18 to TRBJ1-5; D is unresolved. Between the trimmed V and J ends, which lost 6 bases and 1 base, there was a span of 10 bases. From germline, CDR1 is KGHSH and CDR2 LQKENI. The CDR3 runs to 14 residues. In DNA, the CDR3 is TGTGCCAGCTCCCAACAGTCAAGCAATCAGCCCCAGCATTTT. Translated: CASSQQSSNQPQHF. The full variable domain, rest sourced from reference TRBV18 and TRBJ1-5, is NAGVMQNPRHLVRRRGQEARLRCSPMKGHSHVYWYRQLPEEGLKFMVYLQKENIIDESGMPKERFSAEFPKEGPSILRIQQVVRGDSAAYFCASSQQSSNQPQHFGDGTRLSIL.

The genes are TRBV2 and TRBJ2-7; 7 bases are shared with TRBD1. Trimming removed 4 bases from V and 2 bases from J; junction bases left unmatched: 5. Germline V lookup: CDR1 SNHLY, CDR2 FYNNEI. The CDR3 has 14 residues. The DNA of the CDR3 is TGTGCCAGCAGTGCACAGGGACAGACCTACGAGCAGTACGTC. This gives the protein CASSAQGQTYEQYV.

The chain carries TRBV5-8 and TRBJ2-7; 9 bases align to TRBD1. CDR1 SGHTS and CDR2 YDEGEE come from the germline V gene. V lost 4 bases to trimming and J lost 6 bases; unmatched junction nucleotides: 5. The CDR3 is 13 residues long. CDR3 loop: CASSQDRGREQYV. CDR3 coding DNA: TGTGCCAGCAGCCAGGACAGGGGCCGCGAGCAGTACGTC.

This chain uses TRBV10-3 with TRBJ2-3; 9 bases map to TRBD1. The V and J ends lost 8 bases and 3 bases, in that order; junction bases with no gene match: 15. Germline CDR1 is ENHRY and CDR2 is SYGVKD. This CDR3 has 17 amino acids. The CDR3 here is CAIGGSRTGVSTDTQYF. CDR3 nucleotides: TGTGCCATCGGGGGCTCACGGACAGGGGTATCAACAGATACGCAGTATTTT.

CDR3 region: CASSESGGTPDTQYF. CDR3 nucleotide sequence: TGTGCCAGCAGTGAGAGCGGGGGGACCCCGGATACGCAGTATTTT. The chain uses TRBV6-1 and TRBJ2-3; TRBD2 matches 9 bases. The V gene's germline CDR1 is MNHNS and CDR2 SASEGT. The CDR3 length is 15 residues. V was pared by 3 bases and J by 6 bases, with 7 bases of the junction left unmatched.

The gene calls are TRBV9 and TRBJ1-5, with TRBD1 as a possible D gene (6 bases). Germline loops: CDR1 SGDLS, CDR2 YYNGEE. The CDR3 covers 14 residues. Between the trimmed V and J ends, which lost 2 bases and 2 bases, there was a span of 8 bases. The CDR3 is CASSVAGGNQPQHF. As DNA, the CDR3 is TGTGCCAGCAGCGTTGCAGGGGGCAATCAGCCCCAGCATTTT.

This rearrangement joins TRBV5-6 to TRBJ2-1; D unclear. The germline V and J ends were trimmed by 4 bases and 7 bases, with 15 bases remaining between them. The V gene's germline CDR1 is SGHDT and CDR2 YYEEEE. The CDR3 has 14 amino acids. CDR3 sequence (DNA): TGTGCCAGCAGCACGACAACCCGGTTTAATGAGCAGTTCTTC. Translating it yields CASSTTTRFNEQFF. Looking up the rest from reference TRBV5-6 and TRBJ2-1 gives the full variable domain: DAGVTQSPTHLIKTRGQQVTLRCSPKSGHDTVSWYQQALGQGPQFIFQYYEEEERQRGNFPDRFSGHQFPNYSSELNVNALLLGDSALYLCASSTTTRFNEQFFGPGTRLTVL.

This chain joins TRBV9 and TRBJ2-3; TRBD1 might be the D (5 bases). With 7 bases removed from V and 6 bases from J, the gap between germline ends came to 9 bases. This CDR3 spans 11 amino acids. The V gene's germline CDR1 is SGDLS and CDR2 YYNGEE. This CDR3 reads CASGALDTQYF. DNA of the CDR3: TGTGCCAGCGGGGCGTTGGATACGCAGTATTTT.

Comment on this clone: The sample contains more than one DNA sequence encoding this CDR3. DNA for the CDR3: TGTGCCAGCTCACCAGGGACAGGGAGAGGCTATGGCTACACCTTC. Translated, it gives CASSPGTGRGYGYTF. The V and J genes are TRBV18 and TRBJ1-2; 9 bases are shared with TRBD1. CDR1 and CDR2 from the germline V gene are KGHSH and LQKENI. The V and J ends lost 2 bases and 4 bases, in that order; junction bases with no gene match: 5. CDR3 length: 15 amino acids.

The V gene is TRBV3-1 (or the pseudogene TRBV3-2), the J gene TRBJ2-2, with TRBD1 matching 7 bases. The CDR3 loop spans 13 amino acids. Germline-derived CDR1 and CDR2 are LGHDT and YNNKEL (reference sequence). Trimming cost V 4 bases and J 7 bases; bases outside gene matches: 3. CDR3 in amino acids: CASSRAGGGELFF. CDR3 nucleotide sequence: TGTGCCAGCAGCCGGGCAGGGGGCGGGGAGCTGTTTTTT.

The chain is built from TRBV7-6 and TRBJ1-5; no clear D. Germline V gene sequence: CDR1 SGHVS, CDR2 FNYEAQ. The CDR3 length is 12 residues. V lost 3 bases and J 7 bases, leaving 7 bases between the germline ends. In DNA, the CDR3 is TGTGCCAGCAGCTTCTCGGGACAGCCCCAGCATTTT. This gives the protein CASSFSGQPQHF.

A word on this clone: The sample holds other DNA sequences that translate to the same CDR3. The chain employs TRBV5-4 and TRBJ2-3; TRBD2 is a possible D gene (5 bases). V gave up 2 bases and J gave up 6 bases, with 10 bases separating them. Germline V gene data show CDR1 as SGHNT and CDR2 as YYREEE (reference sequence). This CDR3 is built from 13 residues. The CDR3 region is CASSFRGPDTQYF. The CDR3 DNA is TGTGCCAGCAGCTTCAGAGGGCCGGATACGCAGTATTTT.

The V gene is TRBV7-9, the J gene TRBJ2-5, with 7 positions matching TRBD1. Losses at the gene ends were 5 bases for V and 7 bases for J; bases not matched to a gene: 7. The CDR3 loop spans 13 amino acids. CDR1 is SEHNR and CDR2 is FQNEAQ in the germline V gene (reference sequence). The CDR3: CASSEGGRGTQYF. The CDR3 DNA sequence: TGTGCCAGCAGCGAAGGGGGCCGGGGGACCCAGTACTTC.

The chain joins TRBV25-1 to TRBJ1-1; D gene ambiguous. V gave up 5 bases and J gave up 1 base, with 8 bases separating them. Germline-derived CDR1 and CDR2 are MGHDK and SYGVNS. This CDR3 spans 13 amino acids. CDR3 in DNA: TGTGCCAGCAGTAAAACGGGGAACACTGAAGCTTTCTTT. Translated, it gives CASSKTGNTEAFF.

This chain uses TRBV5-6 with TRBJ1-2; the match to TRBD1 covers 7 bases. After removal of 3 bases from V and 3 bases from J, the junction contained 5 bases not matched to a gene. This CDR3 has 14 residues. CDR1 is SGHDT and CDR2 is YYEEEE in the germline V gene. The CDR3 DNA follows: TGTGCCAGCAGCTCCGGGAGGGGGCACTATGGCTACACCTTC. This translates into CASSSGRGHYGYTF.

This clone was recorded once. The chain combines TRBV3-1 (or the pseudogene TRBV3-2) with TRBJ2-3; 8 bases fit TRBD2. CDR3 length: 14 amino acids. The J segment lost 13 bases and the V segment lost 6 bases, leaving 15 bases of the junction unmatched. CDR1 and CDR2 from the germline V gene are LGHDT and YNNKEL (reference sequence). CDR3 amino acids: CASSAEGGGQQKYF. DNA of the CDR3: TGTGCCAGCAGTGCAGAAGGCGGGGGGCAACAGAAGTATTTT.

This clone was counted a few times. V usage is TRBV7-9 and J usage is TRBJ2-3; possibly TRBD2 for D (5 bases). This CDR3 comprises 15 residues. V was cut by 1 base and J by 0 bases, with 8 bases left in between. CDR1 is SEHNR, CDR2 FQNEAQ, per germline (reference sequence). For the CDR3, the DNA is TGTGCCAGCAGCTTAGAAGGAGGTAGCACAGATACGCAGTATTTT. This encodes CASSLEGGSTDTQYF. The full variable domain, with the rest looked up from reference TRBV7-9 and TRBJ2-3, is DTGVSQNPRHKITKRGQNVTFRCDPISEHNRLYWYRQTLGQGPEFLTYFQNEAQLEKSRLLSDRFSAERPKGSFSTLEIQRTEQGDSAMYLCASSLEGGSTDTQYFGPGTRLTVL.

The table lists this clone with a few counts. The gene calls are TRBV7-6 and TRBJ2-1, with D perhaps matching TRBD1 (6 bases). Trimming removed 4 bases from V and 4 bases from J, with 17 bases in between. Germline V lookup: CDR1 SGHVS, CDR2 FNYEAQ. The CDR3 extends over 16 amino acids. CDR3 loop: CASSSSTGTTYNEQFF. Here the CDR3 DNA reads TGTGCCAGCAGCTCCTCTACCGGGACAACTTACAATGAGCAGTTCTTC. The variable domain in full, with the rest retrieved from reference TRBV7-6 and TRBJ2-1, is GAGVSQSPRYKVTKRGQDVALRCDPISGHVSLYWYRQALGQGPEFLTYFNYEAQQDKSGLPNDRFSAERPEGSISTLTIQRTEQRDSAMYRCASSSSTGTTYNEQFFGPGTRLTVL.

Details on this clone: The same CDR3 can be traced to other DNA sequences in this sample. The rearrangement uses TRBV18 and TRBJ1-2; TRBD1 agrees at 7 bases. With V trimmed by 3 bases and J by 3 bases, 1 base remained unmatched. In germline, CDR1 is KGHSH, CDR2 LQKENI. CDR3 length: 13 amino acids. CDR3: CASSPGTDYGYTF. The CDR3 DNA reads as TGTGCCAGCTCACCGGGGACAGACTATGGCTACACCTTC.

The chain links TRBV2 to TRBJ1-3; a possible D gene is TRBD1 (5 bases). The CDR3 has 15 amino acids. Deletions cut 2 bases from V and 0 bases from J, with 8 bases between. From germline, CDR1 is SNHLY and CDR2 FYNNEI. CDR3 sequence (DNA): TGTGCCAGCAGTGAACAGGGTGTCTCTGGAAACACCATATATTTT. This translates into CASSEQGVSGNTIYF.

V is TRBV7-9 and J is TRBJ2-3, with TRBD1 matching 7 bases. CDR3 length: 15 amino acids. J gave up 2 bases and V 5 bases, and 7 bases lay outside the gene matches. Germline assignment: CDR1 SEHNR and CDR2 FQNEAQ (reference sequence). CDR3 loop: CASSTRQGNTDTQYF. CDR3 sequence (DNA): TGTGCCAGCAGCACCCGACAGGGAAACACAGATACGCAGTATTTT.